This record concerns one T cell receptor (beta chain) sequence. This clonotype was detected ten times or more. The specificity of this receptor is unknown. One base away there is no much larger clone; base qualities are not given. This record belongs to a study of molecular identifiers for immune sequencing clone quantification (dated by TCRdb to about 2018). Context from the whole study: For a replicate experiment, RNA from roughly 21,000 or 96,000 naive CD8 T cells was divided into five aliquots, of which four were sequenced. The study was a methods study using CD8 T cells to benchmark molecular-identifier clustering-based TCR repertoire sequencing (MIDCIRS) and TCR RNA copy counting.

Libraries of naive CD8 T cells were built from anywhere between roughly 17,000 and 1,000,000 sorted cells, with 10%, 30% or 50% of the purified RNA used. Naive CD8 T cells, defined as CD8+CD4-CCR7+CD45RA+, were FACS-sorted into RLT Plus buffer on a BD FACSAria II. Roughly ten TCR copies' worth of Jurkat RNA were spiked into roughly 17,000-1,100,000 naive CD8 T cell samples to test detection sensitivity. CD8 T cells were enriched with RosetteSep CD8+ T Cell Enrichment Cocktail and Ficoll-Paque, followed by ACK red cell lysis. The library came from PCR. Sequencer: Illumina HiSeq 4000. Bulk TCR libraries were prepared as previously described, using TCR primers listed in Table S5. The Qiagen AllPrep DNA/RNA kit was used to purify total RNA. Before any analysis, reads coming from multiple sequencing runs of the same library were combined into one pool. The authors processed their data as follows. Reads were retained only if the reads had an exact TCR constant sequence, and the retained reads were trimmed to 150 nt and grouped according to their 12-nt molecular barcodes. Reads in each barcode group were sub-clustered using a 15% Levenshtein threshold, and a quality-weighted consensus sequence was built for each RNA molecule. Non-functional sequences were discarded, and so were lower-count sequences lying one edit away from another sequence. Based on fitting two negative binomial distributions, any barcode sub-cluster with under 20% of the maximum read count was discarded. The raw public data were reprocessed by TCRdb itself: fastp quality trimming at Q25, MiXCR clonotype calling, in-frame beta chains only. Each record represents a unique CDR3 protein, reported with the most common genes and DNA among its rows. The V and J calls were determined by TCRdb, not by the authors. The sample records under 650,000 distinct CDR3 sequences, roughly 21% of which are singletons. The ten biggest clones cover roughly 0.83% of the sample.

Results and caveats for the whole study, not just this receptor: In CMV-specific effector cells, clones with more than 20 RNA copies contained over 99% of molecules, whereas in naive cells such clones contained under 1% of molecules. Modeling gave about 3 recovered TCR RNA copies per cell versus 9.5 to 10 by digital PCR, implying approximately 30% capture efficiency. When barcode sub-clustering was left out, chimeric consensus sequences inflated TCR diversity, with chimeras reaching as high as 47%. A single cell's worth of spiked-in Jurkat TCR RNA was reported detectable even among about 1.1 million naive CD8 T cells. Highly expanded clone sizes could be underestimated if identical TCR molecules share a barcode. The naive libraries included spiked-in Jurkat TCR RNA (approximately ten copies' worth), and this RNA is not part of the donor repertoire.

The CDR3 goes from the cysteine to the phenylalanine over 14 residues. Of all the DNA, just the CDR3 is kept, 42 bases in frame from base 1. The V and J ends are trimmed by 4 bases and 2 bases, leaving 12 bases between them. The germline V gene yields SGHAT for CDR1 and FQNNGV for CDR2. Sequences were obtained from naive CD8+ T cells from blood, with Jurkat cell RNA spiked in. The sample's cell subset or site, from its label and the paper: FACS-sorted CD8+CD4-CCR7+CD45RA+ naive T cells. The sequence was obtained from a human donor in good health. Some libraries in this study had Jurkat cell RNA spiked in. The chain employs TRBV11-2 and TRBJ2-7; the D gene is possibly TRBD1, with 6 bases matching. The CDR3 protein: CASSSTQGPYEQYF. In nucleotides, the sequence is TGTGCCAGCAGCTCCACACAGGGACCCTACGAGCAGTACTTC. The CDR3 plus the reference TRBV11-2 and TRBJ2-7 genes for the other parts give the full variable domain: EAGVAQSPRYKIIEKRQSVAFWCNPISGHATLYWYQQILGQGPKLLIQFQNNGVVDDSQLPKDRFSAERLKGVDSTLKIQPAKLEDSAVYLCASSSTQGPYEQYFGPGTRLTVT.